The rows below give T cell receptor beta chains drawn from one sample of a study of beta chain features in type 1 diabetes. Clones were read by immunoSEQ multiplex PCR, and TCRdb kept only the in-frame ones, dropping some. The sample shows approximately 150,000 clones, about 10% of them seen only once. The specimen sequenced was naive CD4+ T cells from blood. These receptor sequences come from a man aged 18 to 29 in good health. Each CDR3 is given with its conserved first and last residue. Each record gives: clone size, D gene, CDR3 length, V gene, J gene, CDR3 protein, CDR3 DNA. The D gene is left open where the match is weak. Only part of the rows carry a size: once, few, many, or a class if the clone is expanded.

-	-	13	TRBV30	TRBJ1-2	CAWSVAGNYGYTF	TGTGCCTGGAGTGTAGCAGGGAACTATGGCTACACCTTC
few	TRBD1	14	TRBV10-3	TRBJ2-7	CAISERQGSYEQYF	TGTGCCATCAGTGAAAGACAGGGCTCCTACGAGCAGTACTTC
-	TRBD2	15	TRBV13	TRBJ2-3	CASSFPGGGTDTQYF	TGTGCCAGCAGCTTCCCGGGGGGGGGAACAGATACGCAGTATTTT
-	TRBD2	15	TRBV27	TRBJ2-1	CASSLLRGGPNEQFF	TGTGCCAGCAGTTTATTGCGGGGGGGCCCGAATGAGCAGTTCTTC
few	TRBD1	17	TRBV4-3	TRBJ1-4	CASSQDLIGGRNEKLFF	TGCGCCAGCAGCCAAGATCTCATAGGGGGCCGGAATGAAAAACTGTTTTTT
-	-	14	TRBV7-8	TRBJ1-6	CASSRGLLNSPLHF	TGTGCCAGCAGCCGGGGACTGTTGAATTCACCCCTCCACTTT
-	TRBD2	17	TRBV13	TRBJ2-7	CASSSGVAGGKGYEQYF	TGTGCCAGCAGCTCCGGGGTAGCGGGGGGTAAGGGTTACGAGCAGTACTTC
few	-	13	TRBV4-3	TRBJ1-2	CASSPGQPYGYTF	TGCGCCAGCAGCCCCGGACAGCCGTATGGCTACACCTTC
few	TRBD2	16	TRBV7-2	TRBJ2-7	CATQRTSGLDPYEQYF	TGTGCCACCCAGAGGACTAGCGGGTTAGACCCCTACGAGCAGTACTTC
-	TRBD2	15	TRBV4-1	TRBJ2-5	CASSQDVGGGETQYF	TGCGCCAGCAGCCAAGACGTGGGCGGGGGGGAGACCCAGTACTTC
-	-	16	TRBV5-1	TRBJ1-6	CASSFSQVQNNSPLHF	TGCGCCAGCAGCTTCTCACAGGTCCAAAATAATTCACCCCTCCACTTT
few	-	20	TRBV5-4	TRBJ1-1	CASSFLTWGLGGAKNTEAFF	TGTGCCAGCAGCTTCTTAACCTGGGGCCTGGGGGGGGCGAAGAACACTGAAGCTTTCTTT
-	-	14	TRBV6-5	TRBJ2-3	CASSYSQRTDTQYF	TGTGCCAGCAGTTACTCACAGCGCACAGATACGCAGTATTTT
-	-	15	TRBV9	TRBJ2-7	CASSVETAGYYEQYF	TGTGCCAGCAGCGTTGAGACGGCGGGATACTACGAGCAGTACTTC
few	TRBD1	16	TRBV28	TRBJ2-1	CASSFSRTGGGGEQFF	TGTGCCAGCAGTTTTTCGAGGACAGGGGGCGGGGGTGAGCAGTTCTTC
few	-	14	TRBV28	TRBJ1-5	CASREGPMGQPQHF	TGTGCCAGCCGAGAGGGTCCAATGGGGCAGCCCCAGCATTTT